The present entry profiles one T cell receptor (beta chain) with its context. The target antigen is unknown. V lost 6 bases, J lost 2 bases, and 11 bases lay in between. The CDR3 extends over 13 amino acids. CDR1 SGHTA and CDR2 FQGNSA come from the germline V gene. The data were obtained in a study of type 1 and type 2 diabetes patients. Study details: Magnetic bead positive selection isolated CD4+ or CD8+ T cells from PBMCs. The whole study generated about 20 million paired-end reads. Study-level points and caveats: Type 2 diabetes and control V and J usage correlated highly, around 0.97.

The PCR template was genomic DNA. Amplification of the beta chain CDR3 used 30 forward and 13 reverse multiplex primers. TCRdb analysed the multiplex PCR reads with MiXCR anew, one entry per CDR3 protein. This sample yields around 300,000 distinct CDR3 sequences, of which roughly 44% are seen a single time; roughly 13% belongs to the top ten. Input material: peripheral blood mononuclear cells (PBMCs). This chain connects TRBV7-2 to TRBJ2-7; D possibly corresponds to TRBD2 (5 bases). The sequence came from a man aged 18 to 35 with type 2 diabetes. CDR3 sequence: CASRNAGTYEQYF. For the CDR3, the DNA is TGTGCCAGCAGGAACGCGGGTACCTACGAGCAGTACTTC.